The clone carrying this TCR beta chain appeared many times. The antigen remains unidentified. An end of the junction does not agree with germline; a read error may underlie this. The data stem from a study of molecular identifiers for immune sequencing clone quantification. Study-wide points: Highly expanded clone sizes could end up underestimated if a barcode were shared by identical TCR molecules.

CDR1 is SQVTM and CDR2 is ANQGSEA in the germline V gene. The CDR3 is 14 residues long. Bulk TCR libraries used previously described methods and listed TCR primers. TCRdb called the PCR reads again in MiXCR, with one record for every CDR3 protein. The sample has about 97,000 distinct CDR3 sequences, roughly a quarter seen once. Sequenced input: naive CD8+ T cells from blood, with Jurkat cell RNA spiked in. The subset denotes: FACS-sorted CD8+CD4-CCR7+CD45RA+ naive T cells. This chain connects TRBV29-1 to TRBJ2-3, with D possibly TRBD1 on 5 matching bases. This clonotype originated in a human donor in good health. Some libraries in this study had Jurkat cell RNA spiked in. The CDR3, as DNA: TGCAGCGTCGAAGACAGCCAAGGCACAGATACGCAGTATTTT. Amino acid sequence: CSVEDSQGTDTQYF.